This passage covers 11 T cell receptor beta chains from one sample sequenced in a study of T cells in Graves' hyperthyroidism and ophthalmopathy. What was amplified from RNA transcripts were TCR beta CDR3 regions. The HTBI set primed first-round TCR CDR3 RT-PCR. TCRdb fed the multiplex PCR reads into MiXCR, producing one record per CDR3 protein. The table includes about 600,000 distinct CDR3 sequences, 13% to 15% detected once. What was sequenced was blood. The source of these receptors is a woman aged 18-29 years with Graves' ophthalmopathy.

The sample holds many counts of this clonotype. The chain uses TRBV20-1 and TRBJ2-5, with 9 positions matching TRBD2. Losses at the gene ends were 3 bases for V and 5 bases for J; bases not matched to a gene: 7. Per germline, CDR1 DFQATT and CDR2 SNEGSKA (reference sequence). This CDR3 is 14 amino acids long. The CDR3 region has the DNA TGCAGTGCTAGCCGTGAGCGGGAGGTGGAGACCCAGTACTTC. Residues: CSASREREVETQYF.

The genes are TRBV28 and TRBJ1-4; D not certain. Germline CDR1 is MDHEN and CDR2 is SYDVKM. The ends were cut back, 8 bases at V and 0 bases at J, with 7 bases in the middle. There are 13 residues in the CDR3. This CDR3 reads CASQEATNEKLFF. The CDR3 DNA sequence: TGTGCCAGCCAGGAAGCAACTAATGAAAAACTGTTTTTT.

This clonotype appeared many times. This sequence joins TRBV2 and TRBJ2-3; D is uncertain. This CDR3 is built from 14 residues. Germline loops: CDR1 SNHLY, CDR2 FYNNEI. V lost 3 bases and J lost 3, with 10 bases in between. The CDR3 here is CASSDLQVTDTQYF. In DNA form, the CDR3 reads TGTGCCAGCAGTGATTTGCAGGTTACAGATACGCAGTATTTT. The complete variable domain, with remaining parts taken from reference TRBV2 and TRBJ2-3, reads EPEVTQTPSHQVTQMGQEVILRCVPISNHLYFYWYRQILGQKVEFLVSFYNNEISEKSEIFDDQFSVERPDGSNFTLKIRSTKLEDSAMYFCASSDLQVTDTQYFGPGTRLTVL.

For this clonotype: A read error may explain this, as a much larger clone is one base away. The genes are TRBV28 and TRBJ2-7; D might be TRBD1 or TRBD2, each matching 6 bases. The J call could be wrong; TRBJ2-1 is a better fit for the DNA end. The V gene's germline CDR1 is MDHEN and CDR2 SYDVKM. CDR3 size: 15 residues. The CDR3 bases are TGTGCCAGCTCACCACCGGGGGCGCAGTCCTACGAGCAGTTCTTC. Protein product: CASSPPGAQSYEQFF.

Only a few counts were recorded for this clonotype. The rearrangement joins TRBV20-1 to TRBJ1-1; D possibly corresponds to TRBD1 (6 bases). V shed 0 bases and J shed 1 base, with 18 bases lying between them. Germline loops: CDR1 DFQATT, CDR2 SNEGSKA (reference sequence). This CDR3 region has 17 residues. The CDR3: CSAREVRGAPWNTEAFF. In DNA form, the CDR3 reads TGCAGTGCTAGAGAGGTCCGGGGGGCCCCCTGGAACACTGAAGCTTTCTTT.

This clonotype was recorded many times. The CDR3 here is CASSQDQGQGTDTQYF. In nucleotides, the CDR3 is TGCGCCAGCAGCCAAGATCAGGGACAGGGCACAGATACGCAGTATTTT. J is TRBJ2-3 and V is TRBV4-1; the match to TRBD1 covers 8 bases. In germline, CDR1 is MGHRA, CDR2 YSYEKL. The trim removed 0 bases at V and 1 base at J, leaving 3 bases unmatched. This CDR3 region has 16 residues.

The rearrangement joins TRBV9 to TRBJ2-5, with D possibly matching TRBD2 (6 bases). CDR1 and CDR2 from the germline V gene are SGDLS and YYNGEE. This CDR3 is built from 16 residues. Trimming left V 4 bases short and J 0 bases short, with 16 bases between. In DNA, the CDR3 is TGTGCCAGCAGCACCCGGGGTAGCGGCTACCAAGAGACCCAGTACTTC. Protein: CASSTRGSGYQETQYF.

V usage is TRBV5-6 and J usage is TRBJ1-4; 8 nucleotides agree with TRBD1. V gave up 4 bases and J gave up 3 bases; unmatched junction bases: 5. The germline V gene encodes CDR1 SGHDT and CDR2 YYEEEE. The CDR3 sequence is 15 residues long. The CDR3 DNA reads TGTGCCAGCAGCCTACGGGACAGGTCTAATGAAAAACTGTTTTTT. It translates to CASSLRDRSNEKLFF.

Many counts were recorded for this clonotype. V usage is TRBV6-2 or TRBV6-3 and J usage is TRBJ2-1, with 11 bases matching TRBD2. The CDR3 contains 18 residues. The ends lost 2 bases at V and 5 bases at J; junction bases unmatched: 11. In germline, CDR1 is MNHEY, CDR2 SVGEGT. The CDR3 protein is CASSYRELGTSGDNEQFF. The CDR3 bases are TGTGCCAGCAGTTACAGGGAGCTCGGGACTAGCGGAGACAATGAGCAGTTCTTC.

This clonotype was recorded at least ten times. The V gene is TRBV6-5, the J gene TRBJ2-3; 7 positions match TRBD2. The CDR3 is 17 residues long. CDR1 and CDR2 from the germline V gene are MNHEY and SVGAGI. After removal of 2 bases from V and 6 bases from J, the junction contained 14 bases not matched to a gene. The CDR3 DNA reads as TGTGCCAGCAGTTACCGCGGCGGGAGTAGTAGTTCGGATACGCAGTATTTT. Protein product: CASSYRGGSSSSDTQYF.

The chain links TRBV19 to TRBJ1-5; D remains ambiguous. This CDR3 spans 13 amino acids. Per the germline V gene, CDR1 is LNHDA and CDR2 is SQIVND (reference sequence). Trimming pared 6 bases from V and 0 bases from J, leaving 6 bases between. CDR3 in amino acids: CASRLNSNQPQHF. CDR3 DNA: TGTGCCAGTAGGTTAAATAGCAATCAGCCCCAGCATTTT.